These 10 T cell receptor beta chains originate from one sample sequenced in a study of identifying expanded T cells in peripheral blood. Measured with immunoSEQ multiplex PCR; TCRdb has only the in-frame clones, and not every one. The repertoire holds roughly 100,000 clones, with 70% to 90% as singletons. Material: blood. The source is a person between 18 and 75 years old in good health.

The table lists this clone with a count of one. This sequence joins TRBV6-5 and TRBJ1-3; 8 positions agree with TRBD1. This CDR3 contains 16 residues. V dropped 2 bases and J dropped 4; count of bases not matched to a gene: 7. Germline V lookup: CDR1 MNHEY, CDR2 SVGAGI. CDR3 region: CASSYQHGTGGNTIYF. For the CDR3, the DNA is TGTGCCAGCAGTTACCAACACGGGACAGGAGGAAACACCATATATTTT.

The rearrangement uses TRBV4-2 and TRBJ2-7; the D gene is possibly TRBD1 (6 bases). V was shortened by 9 bases and J by 1 base, with 16 bases between the two germline ends. CDR1 and CDR2 (germline): LGHNA, YNFKEQ. The CDR3 totals 14 residues. CDR3 residues: CARSLEGGSYEQYF. The DNA for the CDR3 is TGTGCCAGAAGCTTGGAAGGGGGTTCCTACGAGCAGTACTTC.

The chain links TRBV18 to TRBJ1-1; the D is unclear. The CDR3 runs to 13 residues. Germline CDR1 is KGHSH and CDR2 is LQKENI. V lost 6 bases, J lost 4 bases, and 12 bases lay in between. In DNA, the CDR3 is TGTGCCAGCTCTATGGTTGGGAGCACTGAAGCTTTCTTT. Its protein product is CASSMVGSTEAFF.

The chain joins TRBV7-9 to TRBJ1-6; D not resolved. Deletions cut 5 bases from V and 9 bases from J, with 8 bases between. Germline CDR1 and CDR2: SEHNR and FQNEAQ (reference sequence). This CDR3 is 12 amino acids long. Here the CDR3 DNA reads TGTGCCAGCAGCCAATCCGCTTCACCCCTCCACTTT. Translation gives CASSQSASPLHF. The full variable domain, in which reference TRBV7-9 and TRBJ1-6 provide the parts outside the CDR3, is DTGVSQNPRHKITKRGQNVTFRCDPISEHNRLYWYRQTLGQGPEFLTYFQNEAQLEKSRLLSDRFSAERPKGSFSTLEIQRTEQGDSAMYLCASSQSASPLHFGNGTRLTVT.

This clone has a single count. The rearrangement joins TRBV28 to TRBJ2-7; D ambiguous. This CDR3 has 12 amino acids. The germline V gene encodes CDR1 MDHEN and CDR2 SYDVKM. Trimming shortened V by 5 bases and J by 2 bases, and 7 bases separated the two germline ends. The CDR3 sequence: CASSLNPYEQYF. CDR3 bases: TGTGCCAGCAGTCTCAACCCCTACGAGCAGTACTTC.

J is TRBJ2-5 and V is TRBV19; the D gene is possibly TRBD1 (7 bases). Germline V gene sequence: CDR1 LNHDA, CDR2 SQIVND (reference sequence). Trimming took 5 bases from V and 2 from J, leaving 15 bases between them. This CDR3 region has 15 residues. CDR3 loop: CASSGQVGGQETQYF. The DNA of the CDR3 is TGTGCCAGTAGTGGACAGGTAGGAGGGCAAGAGACCCAGTACTTC.

The CDR3 bases are TGTGCCAGCTCACAGGGTATGGGCGACGAGCAGTACTTC. Translation: CASSQGMGDEQYF. The chain is built from TRBV18 and TRBJ2-7; D is uncertain. V lost 4 bases and J 5 bases, leaving 12 bases between the germline ends. This CDR3 contains 13 residues. From germline, CDR1 is KGHSH and CDR2 LQKENI. The full variable domain, in which reference TRBV18 and TRBJ2-7 provide the parts outside the CDR3, is NAGVMQNPRHLVRRRGQEARLRCSPMKGHSHVYWYRQLPEEGLKFMVYLQKENIIDESGMPKERFSAEFPKEGPSILRIQQVVRGDSAAYFCASSQGMGDEQYFGPGTRLTVT.

The chain joins TRBV18 to TRBJ1-4, with TRBD1 matching 7 bases. V shed 5 bases and J 7 bases; nucleotides not matched to a gene: 7. CDR1 is KGHSH and CDR2 is LQKENI in the germline V gene. CDR3 size: 14 residues. CDR3 residues: CASSTGESAEKLFF. The DNA of the CDR3 is TGTGCCAGCTCAACAGGGGAGAGTGCTGAAAAACTGTTTTTT.

Only one count was recorded for this clone. J is TRBJ2-1 and V is TRBV7-9; D is undetermined. This CDR3 region has 13 residues. Germline assignment: CDR1 SEHNR and CDR2 FQNEAQ (reference sequence). Deletions cut 3 bases from V and 8 bases from J, with 11 bases between. The CDR3 sequence: CASSFGPNDEQFF. For the CDR3, the DNA is TGTGCCAGCAGCTTCGGACCGAACGATGAGCAGTTCTTC.

This chain links TRBV10-3 with TRBJ2-6; D may correspond to TRBD1 or TRBD2 (5 bases each). Trimming stripped 7 bases from V and 1 base from J, with 8 bases between. The length of the CDR3 is 14 residues. CDR1 ENHRY and CDR2 SYGVKD come from the germline V gene. In DNA, the CDR3 is TGTGCCATCAAGGGGAGTTCTGGGGCCAACGTCCTGACTTTC. Its protein product is CAIKGSSGANVLTF.